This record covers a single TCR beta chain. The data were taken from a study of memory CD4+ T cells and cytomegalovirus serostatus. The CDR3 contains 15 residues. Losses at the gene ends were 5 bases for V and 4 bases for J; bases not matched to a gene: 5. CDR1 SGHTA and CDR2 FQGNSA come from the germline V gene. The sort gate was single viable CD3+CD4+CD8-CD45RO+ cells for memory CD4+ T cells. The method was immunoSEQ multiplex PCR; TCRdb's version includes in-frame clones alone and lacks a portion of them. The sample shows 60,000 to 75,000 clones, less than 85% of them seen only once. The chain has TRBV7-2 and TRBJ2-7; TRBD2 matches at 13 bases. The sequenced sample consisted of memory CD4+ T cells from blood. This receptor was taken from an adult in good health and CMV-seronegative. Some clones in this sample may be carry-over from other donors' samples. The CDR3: CASSPRLAGGYEQYF. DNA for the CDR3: TGTGCCAGCAGCCCGCGACTAGCGGGGGGTTACGAGCAGTACTTC.